Following are 28 T cell receptor beta chains from one sample sequenced in a study of tumor-infiltrating lymphocytes in primary liver carcinoma. For each extraction, RNA and DNA were obtained together from about 19-30 mg of unsorted bulk tissue. TCR beta cDNA was prepared out of about 530 ng total RNA by means of a constant-region primer. Each TCR beta library was derived from three nested multiplex PCR rounds that employed slightly modified ARM-PCR. TRBV1-TRBV30 forward and Cbeta reverse primers drove the first two roughly 10-cycle rounds. Each CDR3 protein gets one entry after TCRdb re-called the multiplex PCR reads with MiXCR. The data contain about 200,000 distinct CDR3 sequences, approximately 80% of them singletons. The sample taken for sequencing was tumor tissue from primary liver carcinoma. The source is a man aged 40-49 years with primary liver carcinoma and hepatitis B virus infection.

Comment on this clonotype: The CDR3 does not close with the conserved phenylalanine or tryptophan, likely indicating a read error. Because the CDR3's place on the DNA is in doubt, the DNA is left out and the CDR3 is given as listed by TCRdb. J is TRBJ2-7 and V is TRBV4-1; the table's D call, TRBD1, was not checked against the DNA. Germline loops: CDR1 MGHRA, CDR2 YSYEKL. The CDR3 totals 13 residues, both ends included. The CDR3 here is CACSESRDRAKYI.

This clonotype is a singleton in its sample. The CDR3 carries no conserved terminal phenylalanine or tryptophan, so it likely arises from a read error. The CDR3 DNA sequence: TGTGCCAGCAGTGCCGTAGCGGAATGGGTAAACCATGAGCAGTTCGTC. Protein: CASSAVAEWVNHEQFV. The chain employs TRBV14 and TRBJ2-1, with D maybe TRBD2 (6 bases). CDR3 length equals 16 residues. V was clipped by 6 bases and J by 8 bases, with 23 bases between them. Germline CDR1 SGHDN, CDR2 FVKESK.

This clonotype was detected only once. A read error may produce the germline difference seen at one junction end. This chain connects TRBV12-3 or TRBV12-4 to TRBJ2-7; 9 nucleotides line up with TRBD1. The CDR3 is 18 amino acids. The CDR3 DNA follows: TGTGCCTGCAGCTATGGTAGGGGGGACAGGGCCCCCTTATACGAGCAGTACTTC. Its protein product is CACSYGRGDRAPLYEQYF.

Points on this clonotype: Its ends do not fully match the called genes, so a read error is possible. The chain combines TRBV4-2 with TRBJ1-1, with D unclear. Germline CDR1 LGHNA, CDR2 YNFKEQ. The CDR3 loop spans 11 amino acids. The CDR3 nucleotides are TGTGCCAGCAGCCCGGTAATTGAAACTTTCTTC. Translating gives CASSPVIETFF.

The chain employs TRBV10-2 and TRBJ2-2; a possible D gene is TRBD2 (5 bases). The germline V and J ends were trimmed by 9 bases and 8 bases, with 19 bases remaining between them. The CDR3 has 14 residues. In germline, CDR1 is WSHSY, CDR2 SAAADI. CDR3 in amino acids: CASNGRRGSGELFF. The CDR3 DNA reads as TGCGCCAGTAATGGACGAAGAGGGAGTGGGGAGCTGTTTTTT.

To note about this clonotype: A read error may be the cause here, since a much bigger clone is one base away. The gene calls are TRBV30 and TRBJ2-7, with a tentative D call TRBD2 (6 bases). Germline CDR1 and CDR2: GTSNPN and SVGIG (reference sequence). This CDR3 comprises 15 residues. This CDR3 reads CDWRPLRREAGEQYF. CDR3 in DNA: TGTGACTGGAGGCCTCTCCGGAGGGAGGCAGGCGAGCAGTACTTC.

With regard to this clonotype: A read error may be the cause here, since a much bigger clone is one base away. The chain uses TRBV30 and TRBJ1-2; no firm D call. This CDR3 spans 9 amino acids. Germline CDR1 GTSNPN, CDR2 SVGIG (reference sequence). The CDR3 sequence: CAWNYDYTF. The DNA for the CDR3 is TGTGCCTGGAACTATGACTACACCTTC. Drawing the rest from reference TRBV30 and TRBJ1-2, the complete variable domain is SQTIHQWPATLVQPVGSPLSLECTVEGTSNPNLYWYRQAAGRGLQLLFYSVGIGQISSEVPQNLSASRPQDRQFILSSKKLLLSDSGFYLCAWNYDYTFGSGTRLTVV.

With respect to this clonotype: The junction departs from the called germline gene at one end, perhaps through a read error. The chain uses TRBV6-5 and TRBJ1-1; D is unresolved. The CDR3 runs to 15 residues. The germline V gene has CDR1 MNHEY and CDR2 SVGAGI. The CDR3 sequence is CASSYFGPRITEVFF. The CDR3 nucleotides read TGTGCCAGCAGTTACTTTGGTCCTAGGATCACTGAAGTTTTCTTT.

V gene TRBV6-2 or TRBV6-3 combines with J gene TRBJ2-3, with TRBD2 identical over 7 bases. This CDR3 has 13 residues. CDR1 and CDR2 from the germline V gene are MNHEY and SVGEGT. Trimming removed 7 bases from V and 11 bases from J; junction bases left unmatched: 12. DNA of the CDR3: TGTGCCAGCACTTCCGCACTAGCGAATAGGCAGTATTTT. Translation gives CASTSALANRQYF.

As for this clonotype: Likely a read error: the CDR3 ends without its conserved phenylalanine or tryptophan. The limits of the CDR3 on the DNA are not certain, so only TCRdb's listed CDR3 is given. The chain combines TRBV4-1 with TRBJ2-1; the DNA was not compared with TRBD1, the D call given in the table. The V gene's germline CDR1 is MGHRA and CDR2 YSYEKL. Counting both end residues, the CDR3 totals 10 amino acids. The CDR3 is CASIAGHHFI.

As concerns this clonotype: The junction and the germline gene differ at one end; a read error may be behind it. This rearrangement joins TRBV30 to TRBJ1-3; no definite D call. The V gene's germline CDR1 is GTSNPN and CDR2 SVGIG (reference sequence). CDR3 length: 13 amino acids. CDR3 DNA: TGTGCCTGGGGTGTAAATGGCCGAAACAGCATATATTTT. Encoded protein: CAWGVNGRNSIYF.

Concerning this clonotype itself: The missing conserved phenylalanine or tryptophan at the end of this CDR3 makes a read error likely. V and J are TRBV5-4 and TRBJ2-5; TRBD1 matches 7 bases. The CDR3 is 14 residues long. The J segment lost 5 bases and the V segment lost 2 bases, leaving 6 bases of the junction unmatched. From germline, CDR1 is SGHNT and CDR2 YYREEE (reference sequence). For the CDR3, the DNA is TGTGCCAGCAGCTTCGTAGGGGGCGGTGAGACCCAGTACTTA. Translation gives CASSFVGGGETQYL.

Remarks on this clonotype: The junction differs from germline at one of its ends, possibly a read error. The chain is built from TRBV2 and TRBJ2-1, with D tentatively TRBD1 (5 bases). Germline V lookup: CDR1 SNHLY, CDR2 FYNNEI. There are 15 residues in the CDR3. Written as DNA, the CDR3 is TGTGTCAGCAGTGACGACAGTCCGGACTACAATGAGCAGTTCTTC. Its protein is CVSSDDSPDYNEQFF.

A note on this clonotype: Compared with germline, one end of the junction differs, possibly owing to a read error. The chain links TRBV11-2 to TRBJ2-3; 11 nucleotides align to TRBD2. CDR1 and CDR2 from the germline V gene are SGHAT and FQNNGV. The CDR3 is 15 amino acids. The CDR3 sequence is CTSIGTSGDTYTQYF. The CDR3 bases are TGTACCAGCATAGGGACTAGCGGAGACACATATACGCAGTATTTT.

As to this clonotype: The conserved final phenylalanine or tryptophan is absent from the CDR3, which likely points to a read error. The chain uses TRBV11-2 and TRBJ2-6; 8 nucleotides line up with TRBD1. The CDR3 runs to 21 residues. Germline lookup yields CDR1 SGHAT and CDR2 FQNNGV. In DNA, the CDR3 is TGTGCCAACAGCATGGGGGGAGACAGGGGCATTTCCCTCTCTGGGGCCAACGTGCTGACTATC. Protein: CANSMGGDRGISLSGANVLTI.

The count of this clonotype is one. As the CDR3 is not closed by the conserved phenylalanine or tryptophan, this likely results from a read error. This rearrangement joins TRBV6-6 to TRBJ2-7, with 10 bases aligning to TRBD2. This CDR3 has 14 amino acids. In germline, CDR1 is MNHNY, CDR2 SVGAGI (reference sequence). The CDR3 spells CANSGTSAAYEQYI. DNA for the CDR3: TGTGCCAACAGTGGGACTAGCGCGGCCTACGAGCAGTACATC.

In the case of this clonotype: At one of its ends the junction is not consistent with the germline gene, which may arise from a read error. CDR3 sequence: CASSRRTSGNNAQLF. Written as DNA, the CDR3 is TGTGCCAGCAGTCGTCGGACTAGCGGGAACAATGCGCAGTTATTC. The rearrangement links TRBV6-2 or TRBV6-3 to TRBJ2-1, with 12 bases matching TRBD2. CDR1 and CDR2 from the germline V gene are MNHEY and SVGEGT. This CDR3 is built from 15 residues.

The chain has TRBV29-1 and TRBJ2-7; 9 bases are a match to TRBD2. Unmatched junction bases numbered 16, after V lost 8 bases and J lost 2 bases. The CDR3 consists of 16 residues. From germline, CDR1 is SQVTM and CDR2 ANQGSEA. The CDR3 bases are TGCAGCACAATGACATCTGGGACTAGCACTCCCTACGAGCAGTACTTC. Encoded protein: CSTMTSGTSTPYEQYF.

On this clonotype itself: A junction boundary mismatches the germline segment, possibly from a read error. This chain links TRBV10-3 with TRBJ1-6; D is possibly TRBD1 (6 bases). The CDR3 totals 18 residues. The germline gives CDR1 ENHRY, CDR2 SYGVKD. CDR3 region: CAISGANGGASNNSLLRF. The CDR3 coding sequence is TGTGCCATCAGTGGGGCGAACGGGGGCGCGTCTAATAATTCACTCCTCCGCTTT.

V and J are TRBV14 and TRBJ2-1; either TRBD1 or TRBD2 may fit D (5 bases each). V was shortened by 7 bases and J by 5 bases, with 21 bases between the two germline ends. This CDR3 contains 16 residues. Looked up from germline, CDR1 is SGHDN and CDR2 is FVKESK. Here the CDR3 DNA reads TGTGCCAGCATTGCCGTAGAGGGGTGGGTAAACAATGAGCAGTTCTTC. Protein product: CASIAVEGWVNNEQFF. The entire variable domain, with the rest obtained from reference TRBV14 and TRBJ2-1, is as follows: EAGVTQFPSHSVIEKGQTVTLRCDPISGHDNLYWYRRVMGKEIKFLLHFVKESKQDESGMPNNRFLAERTGGTYSTLKVQPAELEDSGVYFCASIAVEGWVNNEQFFGPGTRLTVL.

Concerning this clonotype: Germline and junction disagree at one end, which may indicate a read error. The gene calls are TRBV29-1 and TRBJ1-1; no reliable D call. CDR1 and CDR2 (germline): SQVTM, ANQGSEA. The CDR3 contains 11 residues. Written as DNA, the CDR3 is TGCAGCGTTATTACGAACACTGAAACTTTCTTT. Amino acid sequence: CSVITNTETFF. The full variable domain, its missing parts supplied by reference TRBV29-1 and TRBJ1-1, is SAVISQKPSRDICQRGTSLTIQCQVDSQVTMMFWYRQQPGQSLTLIATANQGSEATYESGFVIDKFPISRPNLTFSTLTVSNMSPEDSSIYLCSVITNTETFFGQGTRLTVV.

This chain uses TRBV6-1 with TRBJ1-2, with D uncertain. This CDR3 is 13 amino acids long. V lost 6 bases, J lost 6 bases, and 14 bases lay in between. Per the germline V gene, CDR1 is MNHNS and CDR2 is SASEGT. The CDR3 DNA is TGTGCCAGCAGGGAAACAAGGAGCAATGGCTACACCTTC. Translated, it gives CASRETRSNGYTF.

The chain carries TRBV5-5 and TRBJ2-3; 10 nucleotides match TRBD2. V shed 4 bases and J 7 bases; nucleotides not matched to a gene: 12. In germline, CDR1 is SGHKS, CDR2 YYEKEE (reference sequence). This CDR3 has 16 amino acids. The CDR3 reads CASSLLTAGGGHTQYF. In DNA, the CDR3 is TGTGCCAGCAGCCTCTTAACAGCGGGAGGGGGGCATACGCAGTATTTT.

The V and J genes are TRBV6-1 and TRBJ2-1; the match to TRBD2 covers 10 bases. CDR3 size: 14 residues. Germline CDR1 and CDR2: MNHNS and SASEGT. CDR3 residues: CACSPSGSGNEQFF. The CDR3 region has the DNA TGTGCTTGCAGCCCTAGCGGGAGTGGTAATGAGCAGTTCTTC.

With regard to this clonotype: This is likely a read error, given that the CDR3 carries no conserved phenylalanine or tryptophan at its end. The chain couples TRBV5-4 to TRBJ2-3; 7 positions match TRBD2. This CDR3 contains 14 residues. CDR1 and CDR2 (germline): SGHNT, YYREEE (reference sequence). With V trimmed by 5 bases and J by 5 bases, 8 bases remained unmatched. The CDR3: CASSRGTIRDTQYS. The CDR3 nucleotides read TGTGCCAGCAGTCGGGGGACTATCAGAGATACGCAGTATTCT.

Worth noting for this clonotype: The CDR3 carries no conserved terminal phenylalanine or tryptophan, so it likely arises from a read error. The chain has TRBV11-2 and TRBJ2-5, with a possible D match to TRBD1 (6 bases). The CDR3 contains 15 residues. The germline CDR1 and CDR2 sequences are SGHAT and FQNNGV. This CDR3 reads CANSPRSAPGVTQYY. The CDR3 DNA reads TGTGCCAACAGCCCCCGGTCAGCGCCAGGGGTGACCCAGTACTAC.

The chain joins TRBV29-1 to TRBJ1-5; perhaps TRBD1 as D (6 bases). V was trimmed by 8 bases and J by 3 bases, leaving 14 bases between them. CDR1 and CDR2 (germline): SQVTM, ANQGSEA. The length of the CDR3 is 13 residues. The CDR3 sequence: CSIIGQINQPQHF. The CDR3 coding sequence is TGCAGCATTATAGGACAGATCAATCAGCCCCAGCATTTT.

As for this clonotype: Its ends do not fully match the called genes, so a read error is possible. This sequence joins TRBV29-1 and TRBJ1-5, with D unclear. The CDR3 covers 12 residues. Per germline, CDR1 SQVTM and CDR2 ANQGSEA. The CDR3 coding sequence is TGCAGCGTTGGGGGATGCAATCAGCCCCAGCATTTC. Protein: CSVGGCNQPQHF. Filled out from reference TRBV29-1 and TRBJ1-5, the complete variable domain reads SAVISQKPSRDICQRGTSLTIQCQVDSQVTMMFWYRQQPGQSLTLIATANQGSEATYESGFVIDKFPISRPNLTFSTLTVSNMSPEDSSIYLCSVGGCNQPQHFGDGTRLSIL.